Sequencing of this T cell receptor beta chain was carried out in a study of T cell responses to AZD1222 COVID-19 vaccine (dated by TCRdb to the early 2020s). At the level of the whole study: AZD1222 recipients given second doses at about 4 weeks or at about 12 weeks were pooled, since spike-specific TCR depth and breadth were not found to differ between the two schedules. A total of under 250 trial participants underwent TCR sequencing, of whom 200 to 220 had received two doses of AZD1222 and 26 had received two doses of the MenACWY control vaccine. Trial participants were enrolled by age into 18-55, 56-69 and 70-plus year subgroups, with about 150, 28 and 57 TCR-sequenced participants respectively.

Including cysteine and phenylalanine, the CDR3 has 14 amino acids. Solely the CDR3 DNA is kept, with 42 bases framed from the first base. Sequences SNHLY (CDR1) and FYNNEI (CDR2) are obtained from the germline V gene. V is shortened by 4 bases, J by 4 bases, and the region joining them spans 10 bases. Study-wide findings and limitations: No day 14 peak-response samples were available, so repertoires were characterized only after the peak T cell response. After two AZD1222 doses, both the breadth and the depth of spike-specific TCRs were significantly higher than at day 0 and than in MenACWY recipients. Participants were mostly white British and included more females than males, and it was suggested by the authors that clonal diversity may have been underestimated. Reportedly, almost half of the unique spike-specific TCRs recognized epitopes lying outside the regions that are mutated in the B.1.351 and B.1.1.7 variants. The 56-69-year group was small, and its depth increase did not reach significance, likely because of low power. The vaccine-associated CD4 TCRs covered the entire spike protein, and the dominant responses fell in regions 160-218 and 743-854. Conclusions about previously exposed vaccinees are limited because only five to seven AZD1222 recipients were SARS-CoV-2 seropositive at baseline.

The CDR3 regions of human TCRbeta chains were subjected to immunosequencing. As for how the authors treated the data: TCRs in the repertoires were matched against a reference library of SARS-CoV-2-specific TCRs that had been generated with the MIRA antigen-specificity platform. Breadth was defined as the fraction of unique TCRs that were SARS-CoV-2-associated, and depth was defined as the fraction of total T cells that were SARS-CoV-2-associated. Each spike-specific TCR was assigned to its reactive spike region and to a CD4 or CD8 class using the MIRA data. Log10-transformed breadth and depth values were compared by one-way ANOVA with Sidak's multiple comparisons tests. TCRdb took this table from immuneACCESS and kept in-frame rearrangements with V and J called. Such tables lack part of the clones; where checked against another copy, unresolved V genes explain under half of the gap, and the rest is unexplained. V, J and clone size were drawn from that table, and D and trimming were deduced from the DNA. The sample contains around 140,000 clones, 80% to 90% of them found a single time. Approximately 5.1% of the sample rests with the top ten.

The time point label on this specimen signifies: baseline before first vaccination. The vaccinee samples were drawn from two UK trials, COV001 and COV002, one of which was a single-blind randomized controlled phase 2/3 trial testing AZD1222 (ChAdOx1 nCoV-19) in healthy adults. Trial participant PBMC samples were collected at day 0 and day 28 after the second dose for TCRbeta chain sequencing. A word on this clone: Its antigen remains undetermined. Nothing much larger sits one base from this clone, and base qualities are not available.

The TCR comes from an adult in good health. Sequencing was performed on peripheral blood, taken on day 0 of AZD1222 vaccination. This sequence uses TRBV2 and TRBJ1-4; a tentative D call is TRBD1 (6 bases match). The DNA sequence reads TGTGCCAGCAGTGCGCAGGGGCTTAATGAAAAACTGTTTTTT. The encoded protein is CASSAQGLNEKLFF.